This T cell receptor (beta chain) stems from a study of control samples from healthy donors and cancer patients (dated by TCRdb to the early 2020s). The method behind the library was the immunoSEQ multiplex PCR assay. TCRdb's version of the immuneACCESS table is confined to in-frame rearrangements and falls short of the full clone set. An unresolved V gene accounts for under half of the shortfall where checked; the remainder is of unknown origin. This sample lists more than 100,000 clones; about 90% were detected once. The ten largest clones take up more than 6.5% of the sample. The germline V gene sets CDR1 to SNHLY and CDR2 to FYNNEI. The CDR3 numbers 16 residues from cysteine through phenylalanine. Only the CDR3 DNA is retained, 48 bases long and in frame from the first base. V is cut by 7 bases and J by 1 base, and the space between the germline ends is 18 bases. Notes on this clone: Its antigen is not yet known. Base qualities are not at hand, and no much larger clone is one base apart.

Recombination connected TRBV2 to TRBJ2-3; there is no confident call for the D gene. Sequenced: PBMCs. The clonotype was recovered from a man aged 45 to 65 with head and neck cancer. The CDR3 region reads CASKVPGSVGTDTQYF. The nucleotides are TGTGCCAGCAAAGTACCCGGATCCGTGGGCACAGATACGCAGTATTTT. Where the CDR3 stops, the reference TRBV2 and TRBJ2-3 genes take over; the full variable domain is EPEVTQTPSHQVTQMGQEVILRCVPISNHLYFYWYRQILGQKVEFLVSFYNNEISEKSEIFDDQFSVERPDGSNFTLKIRSTKLEDSAMYFCASKVPGSVGTDTQYFGPGTRLTVL.